The source of this T cell receptor beta chain is a study of T cell repertoires in cytomegalovirus infection. Study at large: Public TCR beta signatures were indicative of both CMV infection and a matching HLA type. Study-wide points: It was HLA-C-restricted CMV-specific TCR beta clonotypes that dominated the response ex vivo.

One entry per CDR3 protein results from TCRdb running MiXCR on the reads. The sample contains about 450,000 distinct CDR3 sequences, 25% to 40% of which appear only once. This clonotype was seen a handful of times. Its antigen is as yet unknown. With 5 bases removed from V and 0 bases from J, the gap between germline ends came to 12 bases. Germline assignment: CDR1 SGHKS and CDR2 YYEKEE (reference sequence). The CDR3 is 16 residues long. The chain joins TRBV5-5 to TRBJ1-6, with D unclear. The TCR was taken from a human donor in good health (CMV status not recorded). Some clones in this sample may be carry-over from other donors' samples. Sample: PBMCs. CDR3 residues: CASRRDRSSYNSPLHF. Written as DNA, the CDR3 is TGTGCCAGCAGACGCGACCGGAGCTCCTATAATTCACCCCTCCACTTT.